These T cell receptor beta chains were read from a single sample in a study of blood T cells in healthy people across ages. A single record per CDR3 protein comes from TCRdb applying MiXCR to the 5' RACE reads. The sample shows 870,000 or so distinct CDR3 sequences, roughly 26% of them seen only once. Material for sequencing was blood. Source of these receptors: a woman older than 75 in good health. Each CDR3 is given with its conserved first and last residue. A D gene is named only where the DNA matches it firmly. Only part of the rows carry a size: once, few, many, or a class if the clone is expanded.

length: 17; V: TRBV11-3; D: TRBD1; size: many; J: TRBJ2-5; DNA: TGTGCCAGCAGCCTGGGACAGGGGATTCGGTACCAAGAGACCCAGTACTTC; CDR3: CASSLGQGIRYQETQYF
length: 12; V: TRBV25-1; D: NA; size: NA; J: TRBJ2-1; DNA: TGTGCCAGCAGAGCACGGGGAAATGAGCAGTTCTTC; CDR3: CASRARGNEQFF
length: 16; V: TRBV2; D: NA; size: few; J: TRBJ2-5; DNA: TGTGCCAGCAGTGAAGCGCTTGGGGGGGGGCTTAAGACCCAGTACTTC; CDR3: CASSEALGGGLKTQYF
length: 15; V: TRBV7-2; D: NA; size: few; J: TRBJ1-2; DNA: TGTGCCAGCAGCTTAGGGGTTGGGGCGGGCTATGGCTACACCTTC; CDR3: CASSLGVGAGYGYTF
length: 13; V: TRBV7-3; D: NA; size: NA; J: TRBJ1-1; DNA: TGTGCCAGCAGCTTAAACAGGGCAGCTGAAGCTTTCTTT; CDR3: CASSLNRAAEAFF
length: 13; V: TRBV19; D: NA; size: NA; J: TRBJ1-5; DNA: TGTGCCAGTAGTATCCAACCCTCGATGCCCCAGCATTTT; CDR3: CASSIQPSMPQHF
length: 17; V: TRBV4-2; D: TRBD2; size: many; J: TRBJ2-5; DNA: TGTGCCAGCAGCCGCGTTGGGACTAGCGGGGGGGTGGAGACCCAGTACTTC; CDR3: CASSRVGTSGGVETQYF
length: 14; V: TRBV10-1; D: NA; size: many; J: TRBJ2-1; DNA: TGCGCCAGCAGTGAGACGGGGTCCTACAATGAGCAGTTCTTC; CDR3: CASSETGSYNEQFF
length: 16; V: TRBV6-5; D: NA; size: few; J: TRBJ1-5; DNA: TGTGCCAGCAGCCTACGGTTTACCAGAGACAATCAGCCCCAGCATTTT; CDR3: CASSLRFTRDNQPQHF
length: 14; V: TRBV5-1; D: TRBD1; size: NA; J: TRBJ2-3; DNA: TGCACCAACAGGAAACAGGGGGCCACAGATACGCAGTATTTT; CDR3: CTNRKQGATDTQYF
length: 14; V: TRBV20-1; D: TRBD2; size: many; J: TRBJ2-1; DNA: TGCAGTGCTTGGCCCGGGACTAGCGGAAATGAGCAGTTCTTC; CDR3: CSAWPGTSGNEQFF
length: 15; V: TRBV7-2; D: TRBD2; size: many; J: TRBJ2-3; DNA: TGTGCCAGCAGTCCTAGCGGGGTCGGCACAGATACGCAGTATTTT; CDR3: CASSPSGVGTDTQYF
length: 14; V: TRBV12-3/TRBV12-4; D: NA; size: many; J: TRBJ1-2; DNA: TGTGCCAGCAGTTTCCGTGTCAGCCCCACAGGCTACACCTTC; CDR3: CASSFRVSPTGYTF
length: 18; V: TRBV18; D: NA; size: NA; J: TRBJ2-1; DNA: TGTGCCAGCTCACCACCAACCACAGGGCTGTTCCAATCAAGTGAGCAGTTCTTC; CDR3: CASSPPTTGLFQSSEQFF
length: 12; V: TRBV7-2; D: NA; size: once; J: TRBJ1-1; DNA: TGTGCCGGCAGCCCCCCGGGCACTGAAGCTTTCTTT; CDR3: CAGSPPGTEAFF
length: 16; V: TRBV15; D: TRBD2; size: many; J: TRBJ2-3; DNA: TGTGCCACCAGCAGAGCTAGCGGGGGGGCCACAGATACGCAGTATTTT; CDR3: CATSRASGGATDTQYF
length: 14; V: TRBV5-1; D: NA; size: many; J: TRBJ2-5; DNA: TGCGCCAGCAGCTCCGGACTATACCTAGAGACCCAGTACTTC; CDR3: CASSSGLYLETQYF
length: 16; V: TRBV7-2; D: TRBD2; size: many; J: TRBJ2-1; DNA: TGTGCCAGCAGCTTAGGAGGGCTAGCGGGCCACGATGAGCAGTTCTTC; CDR3: CASSLGGLAGHDEQFF
length: 17; V: TRBV7-8; D: TRBD1; size: many; J: TRBJ2-6; DNA: TGTGCCAGCAGCTCAGGACAGGGAAACTCTGGGGCCAACGTCCTGACTTTC; CDR3: CASSSGQGNSGANVLTF
length: 12; V: TRBV12-3/TRBV12-4; D: NA; size: NA; J: TRBJ2-3; DNA: TGTGCCAGCCAACCGAGAGGAGATACGCAGTATTTT; CDR3: CASQPRGDTQYF
length: 15; V: TRBV3-1; D: TRBD1; size: NA; J: TRBJ1-2; DNA: TGTGCCAGCAGCGAGGGACAGGCGGGTCCGTTTGGCTACACCTTC; CDR3: CASSEGQAGPFGYTF
length: 16; V: TRBV5-1; D: NA; size: many; J: TRBJ2-3; DNA: TGCGCCAGCAGCTTGCTCGGGGGAAGAGTGACAGATACGCAGTATTTT; CDR3: CASSLLGGRVTDTQYF
length: 17; V: TRBV28; D: NA; size: many; J: TRBJ2-4; DNA: TGTGCCAGCAGGTCCCCGGGAGGGGGCGGGACCAAAAACATTCAGTACTTC; CDR3: CASRSPGGGGTKNIQYF
length: 16; V: TRBV7-2; D: NA; size: many; J: TRBJ2-6; DNA: TGTGCCAGCAGCTTAGACCGTGTACGTGGGGCCAACGTCCTGACTTTC; CDR3: CASSLDRVRGANVLTF
length: 14; V: TRBV13; D: NA; size: NA; J: TRBJ1-2; DNA: TGTGCCAGCAGCTTAGGATTATTGGGGGATGGCTACACCTTC; CDR3: CASSLGLLGDGYTF
length: 16; V: TRBV7-2; D: NA; size: many; J: TRBJ2-1; DNA: TGTGCCAGCAGCTTATCCGGGACACACTCCTACAATGAGCAGTTCTTC; CDR3: CASSLSGTHSYNEQFF
length: 13; V: TRBV6-9; D: NA; size: many; J: TRBJ2-5; DNA: TGTGCCAGCAGCCTACTAGTCGAGGAGACCCAGTACTTC; CDR3: CASSLLVEETQYF
length: 20; V: TRBV7-2; D: TRBD2; size: NA; J: TRBJ2-5; DNA: TGTGCGTGCAGCTCCGCTGTTCGAGCTAGCGGAGTAATAAGGGGAGAGACCCAGTACTTC; CDR3: CACSSAVRASGVIRGETQYF
length: 13; V: TRBV5-1; D: NA; size: many; J: TRBJ1-2; DNA: TGCGCCAGCAGCTTGGATGGCGTCGATGGCTACACCTTC; CDR3: CASSLDGVDGYTF
length: 14; V: TRBV6-2/TRBV6-3; D: NA; size: NA; J: TRBJ1-6; DNA: TGTGCCAGCAGGGCGACAGGATCGCTTTCACCCCGCCACTTT; CDR3: CASRATGSLSPRHF
length: 11; V: TRBV2; D: NA; size: many; J: TRBJ2-1; DNA: TGTGCCAGCGAAAGCCAGAATGAGCAGTTCTTC; CDR3: CASESQNEQFF
length: 14; V: TRBV5-1; D: NA; size: NA; J: TRBJ2-1; DNA: TGCGCCAGCAGTTTGGGTTTCAGTTACAATGAGCAGTTCTTC; CDR3: CASSLGFSYNEQFF
length: 16; V: TRBV7-9; D: TRBD2; size: many; J: TRBJ2-7; DNA: TGTGCCAGCAGCCCGATTCCTAGCGGGGGGGCCGTCGAGCAGTACTTC; CDR3: CASSPIPSGGAVEQYF
length: 12; V: TRBV2; D: NA; size: NA; J: TRBJ1-1; DNA: TGTGCCAGCAGTAAGGCAGGGTCTGAAGCTTTCTTT; CDR3: CASSKAGSEAFF
length: 16; V: TRBV5-1; D: TRBD2; size: few; J: TRBJ2-2; DNA: TGCGCCAGCAGCTTGGGAGCGGGGGCGTCCGGCGGGGAGCGGTTTTTT; CDR3: CASSLGAGASGGERFF
length: 10; V: TRBV20-1; D: NA; size: NA; J: TRBJ2-5; DNA: TGCAGTGCTGTGGGGGAGACCCAGTACTTC; CDR3: CSAVGETQYF
length: 13; V: TRBV12-3/TRBV12-4; D: NA; size: many; J: TRBJ2-1; DNA: TGTGCCAGCAGTTTTATGGTATCTGGTGAGCAGTTCTTC; CDR3: CASSFMVSGEQFF
length: 14; V: TRBV7-9; D: NA; size: NA; J: TRBJ2-7; DNA: TGTGCCAGCAGCTCCCAGGGCCGAGCCGGCGAGCAGTACTTC; CDR3: CASSSQGRAGEQYF
length: 17; V: TRBV10-1; D: NA; size: many; J: TRBJ2-5; DNA: TGCGCCAGCAGTGAGGGGACTCCACCCCACTTCAGTGAGACCCAGTACTTC; CDR3: CASSEGTPPHFSETQYF
length: 15; V: TRBV23-1; D: NA; size: NA; J: TRBJ2-3; DNA: TGCGCCAGCAGTCAAGGAACTGCTCTCACAGATACGCAGTATTTT; CDR3: CASSQGTALTDTQYF
length: 16; V: TRBV6-2/TRBV6-3; D: TRBD1; size: few; J: TRBJ1-5; DNA: TGTGCCAGCACCCCAGGACAGGGTTCGGTTGCGCAGCCCCAGCATTTT; CDR3: CASTPGQGSVAQPQHF
length: 13; V: TRBV7-9; D: NA; size: many; J: TRBJ2-1; DNA: TGTGCCAGCAGCTTAGCCGACTACAATGAGCAGTTCTTC; CDR3: CASSLADYNEQFF
length: 13; V: TRBV6-2/TRBV6-3; D: NA; size: NA; J: TRBJ1-5; DNA: TGTGCCCCGAAAGGTGTTGTTGGTCAGCCCCAGCATTTT; CDR3: CAPKGVVGQPQHF
length: 12; V: TRBV7-9; D: NA; size: many; J: TRBJ1-1; DNA: TGTGCCAGCAGCGATCCAACGACTGAAGCTTTCTTT; CDR3: CASSDPTTEAFF
length: 14; V: TRBV28; D: TRBD1; size: many; J: TRBJ2-7; DNA: TGTGCCAGCAGTTTACGAGGGGGCCGCTACGAGCAGTACTTC; CDR3: CASSLRGGRYEQYF
length: 13; V: TRBV6-5; D: NA; size: NA; J: TRBJ2-7; DNA: TGTGCCAGCAGTTACGAGAGGGGCCGAGCCCAGTACTTC; CDR3: CASSYERGRAQYF
length: 15; V: TRBV30; D: NA; size: once; J: TRBJ1-2; DNA: TGTGCCTGGAGTATGGGAGAATTAGCTAACTATGGCTACACCTTC; CDR3: CAWSMGELANYGYTF
length: 13; V: TRBV18; D: NA; size: many; J: TRBJ1-1; DNA: TGTGCCAGCTCACCAAACGGACAGACTGAAGCTTTCTTT; CDR3: CASSPNGQTEAFF
length: 14; V: TRBV15; D: NA; size: many; J: TRBJ2-1; DNA: TGTGCCACCAGCAGAGATGTAAGTCGCAATGAGCAGTTCTTC; CDR3: CATSRDVSRNEQFF
length: 19; V: TRBV5-1; D: TRBD2; size: once; J: TRBJ2-1; DNA: TGCGCCAGCAGCTTTGAGCCCCTGAGACTAGCGGGGGGAAGGGATGAGCAGTTCTTC; CDR3: CASSFEPLRLAGGRDEQFF
length: 18; V: TRBV5-5; D: TRBD1; size: few; J: TRBJ1-6; DNA: TGTGCCAGCAACCCAAGGGACAGGGGGCGAAGAGGGAATTCACCCCTCCACTTT; CDR3: CASNPRDRGRRGNSPLHF
length: 16; V: TRBV3-1; D: NA; size: few; J: TRBJ2-1; DNA: TGTGCCAGCAGCCAAGACCCGGCACTTTCCTACAATGAGCAGTTCTTC; CDR3: CASSQDPALSYNEQFF
length: 10; V: TRBV10-2; D: NA; size: many; J: TRBJ2-1; DNA: TGCGCCAGCAGAGAGACAGAGCAGTTCTTC; CDR3: CASRETEQFF